Listed below are T cell receptor beta chains from one sample, sequenced in a study of blood T cell repertoires in COVID-19. Sequencing used immunoSEQ multiplex PCR; TCRdb keeps in-frame clones, though not all of them. This sample has around 200,000 clones; roughly 88% occur once, and the top ten carry about 6.7%. The sequencing sample was made of peripheral blood. These receptors were collected from a woman aged 40 to 49 with COVID-19, enrolled during active disease. CDR3s include the opening cysteine and the closing phenylalanine or tryptophan. A D gene is named only where the DNA matches it firmly. Not every row has a clone size; where given, it reads once, few, many or a size class.

size	J	D	length	V	CDR3	DNA
-	TRBJ1-1	-	13	TRBV6-5	CASSYGAGSPAFF	TGTGCCAGCAGTTACGGGGCAGGGTCTCCGGCTTTCTTT
-	TRBJ2-1	-	15	TRBV7-3	CASSLTQDQGHEQFF	TGTGCCAGCAGCTTAACGCAGGACCAGGGCCATGAGCAGTTCTTC
-	TRBJ1-5	-	16	TRBV6-5	CASSYRTASPNQPQHF	TGTGCCAGCAGTTACCGAACAGCCTCTCCCAATCAGCCCCAGCATTTT
-	TRBJ2-7	TRBD2	18	TRBV7-6	CASSFYGSGLAATYEQYF	TGTGCCAGCAGCTTTTACGGGTCGGGACTAGCGGCTACCTACGAGCAGTACTTC
once	TRBJ1-6	TRBD1	14	TRBV18	CASSRTGSGSPLHF	TGTGCCAGCTCACGGACAGGGTCTGGTTCACCCCTCCACTTT
-	TRBJ2-3	TRBD2	16	TRBV10-2	CASSNWREPLTDTQYF	TGCGCCAGCAGCAATTGGCGGGAGCCGCTAACAGATACGCAGTATTTT
-	TRBJ2-7	TRBD2	13	TRBV4-1	CASSHGGGYEQYF	TGCGCCAGCAGCCACGGGGGGGGATACGAGCAGTACTTC
-	TRBJ2-3	TRBD2	17	TRBV5-4	CASSSILAGISTDTQYF	TGTGCCAGCAGCTCCATCCTAGCGGGGATAAGCACAGATACGCAGTATTTT
few	TRBJ1-5	-	15	TRBV27	CASARTGRSNQPQHF	TGTGCCAGCGCCAGAACAGGGAGAAGTAATCAGCCCCAGCATTTT
-	TRBJ2-7	TRBD2	16	TRBV7-2	CASSSQHSGGTYEQYF	TGTGCCAGCAGCTCCCAACATAGCGGGGGGACCTACGAGCAGTACTTC
-	TRBJ2-5	TRBD1	13	TRBV6-5	CASSYTGVETQYF	TGTGCCAGCAGTTACACAGGGGTGGAGACCCAGTACTTC
-	TRBJ1-2	TRBD1	13	TRBV27	CARIQGAPPGYTF	TGTGCCAGGATACAGGGGGCCCCGCCGGGCTACACCTTC
-	TRBJ1-1	TRBD1	13	TRBV29-1	CSVDTGQAGGAFF	TGCAGCGTTGATACCGGACAGGCCGGGGGTGCTTTCTTT
few	TRBJ1-1	TRBD1	13	TRBV6-5	CASSYRTGVEAFF	TGTGCCAGCAGTTACCGTACAGGGGTCGAAGCTTTCTTT
-	TRBJ1-1	-	13	TRBV27	CASSLFLQSEAFF	TGTGCCAGCAGTTTATTCCTACAGTCAGAAGCTTTCTTT
-	TRBJ1-1	TRBD1	19	TRBV7-9	CASSFTGGVNGAPNTEAFF	TGTGCCAGCAGCTTTACAGGGGGCGTGAATGGTGCGCCGAACACTGAAGCTTTCTTT
-	TRBJ2-2	TRBD2	17	TRBV7-6	CASSLRAGGSNTGELFF	TGTGCCAGCAGCCTCCGGGCGGGGGGCTCGAACACCGGGGAGCTGTTTTTT
-	TRBJ1-1	-	14	TRBV11-2	CASTPLRGNTEAFF	TGTGCCAGCACCCCGCTACGGGGAAACACTGAAGCTTTCTTT
-	TRBJ1-1	-	13	TRBV29-1	CSVGGGLDTEAFF	TGCAGCGTTGGCGGGGGCTTGGACACTGAAGCTTTCTTT
-	TRBJ2-3	TRBD1	16	TRBV19	CASSIDAGGFSDTQYF	TGTGCCAGTAGTATAGATGCAGGGGGCTTCTCAGATACGCAGTATTTT
-	TRBJ2-3	-	15	TRBV19	CASSISGIRTDTQYF	TGTGCCAGTAGTATCTCGGGGATTCGCACAGATACGCAGTATTTT
-	TRBJ2-3	-	15	TRBV7-9	CASSPNALDTDTQYF	TGTGCCAGCAGCCCAAACGCACTAGACACAGATACGCAGTATTTT
-	TRBJ1-2	-	13	TRBV19	CASSPQGAGGYTF	TGTGCCAGTAGCCCACAGGGCGCGGGTGGCTACACCTTC
-	TRBJ1-5	-	14	TRBV6-4	CASSDQGIGEPQHF	TGTGCCAGCAGTGATCAAGGGATCGGGGAGCCCCAGCATTTT
-	TRBJ2-1	-	17	TRBV7-9	CASSSRTGGSGYNEQFF	TGTGCCAGCAGCAGCCGAACCGGGGGAAGCGGTTACAATGAGCAGTTCTTC
once	TRBJ2-3	TRBD2	16	TRBV5-5	CASSPTGSGRQNTQYF	TGTGCCAGCAGCCCTACGGGTAGCGGGAGGCAAAATACGCAGTATTTT
once	TRBJ1-5	TRBD1	18	TRBV19	CASSRWTGSVSSNQPQHF	TGTGCCAGTAGTAGGTGGACAGGATCCGTTTCGAGCAATCAGCCCCAGCATTTT
-	TRBJ1-1	-	14	TRBV3-1/TRBV3-2	CASSQAQGKTEAFF	TGTGCCAGCAGCCAAGCCCAGGGAAAAACTGAAGCTTTCTTT
once	TRBJ1-5	-	15	TRBV4-1	CASSQGISGDQPQHF	TGCGCCAGCAGCCAAGGGATTTCAGGGGATCAGCCCCAGCATTTT
-	TRBJ2-1	-	15	TRBV28	CASTSLGDPGDEQFF	TGTGCCAGCACCTCCTTGGGCGACCCTGGCGATGAGCAGTTCTTC
-	TRBJ2-1	TRBD2	14	TRBV5-4	CASSFERGYNEQFF	TGTGCCAGCAGCTTTGAGCGGGGGTACAATGAGCAGTTCTTC
-	TRBJ2-3	TRBD2	19	TRBV13	CASSPGGLAGIPSTDTQYF	TGTGCCAGCAGCCCCGGGGGACTAGCGGGGATTCCTAGCACAGATACGCAGTATTTT
-	TRBJ2-2	-	11	TRBV28	CASSLRRELFF	TGTGCCAGCAGTTTGAGGCGGGAGCTGTTTTTT
-	TRBJ1-4	-	15	TRBV27	CASSLNPTTNEKLFF	TGTGCCAGCAGTTTAAATCCCACAACTAATGAAAAACTGTTTTTT
-	TRBJ2-2	-	16	TRBV7-9	CASSLDRRYFAGELFF	TGTGCCAGCAGTCTCGATAGGAGGTATTTCGCCGGGGAGCTGTTTTTT
-	TRBJ1-2	-	12	TRBV12-3/TRBV12-4	CASSGTGFGYTF	TGTGCCAGCAGTGGCACAGGGTTTGGCTACACCTTC
-	TRBJ2-7	-	15	TRBV25-1	CASSLPRGSSYEQYF	TGTGCCAGCAGTCTCCCCAGGGGTTCCTCCTACGAGCAGTACTTC
many	TRBJ2-5	TRBD2	14	TRBV5-4	CASSAPGGRETQYF	TGTGCCAGCAGCGCCCCGGGGGGGAGAGAGACCCAGTACTTC
-	TRBJ1-2	-	13	TRBV27	CASSLDSRYGYTF	TGTGCCAGCAGTTTGGACAGTCGCTATGGCTACACCTTC
-	TRBJ2-7	TRBD1	15	TRBV5-4	CASSLAAGGSYEQYF	TGTGCCAGCAGCTTGGCGGCAGGGGGCTCCTACGAGCAGTACTTC
-	TRBJ1-6	TRBD1	16	TRBV11-2	CASSPGTGGWDSPLHF	TGTGCCAGCAGCCCCGGGACAGGGGGCTGGGATTCACCCCTCCACTTT
-	TRBJ1-5	-	14	TRBV9	CASSVGRDNQPQHF	TGTGCCAGCAGCGTAGGGCGGGACAATCAGCCCCAGCATTTT
-	TRBJ2-3	-	15	TRBV4-1	CASSQEAGKQDTQYF	TGCGCCAGCAGCCAAGAGGCAGGGAAACAAGATACGCAGTATTTT
-	TRBJ1-1	-	16	TRBV7-3	CASSLRGAGENTEAFF	TGTGCCAGCAGCTTACGAGGGGCAGGGGAGAACACTGAAGCTTTCTTT
-	TRBJ2-7	-	16	TRBV2	CASRASTAGNSYEQYF	TGTGCCAGCAGGGCGAGTACCGCGGGTAACTCCTACGAGCAGTACTTC